This paragraph covers one T cell receptor (beta chain) sequence. Its antigen is not known. The sample is drawn from a study of cytomegalovirus exposure and HLA in healthy donors. Study-level results: 16,951 TCR beta sequences were associated with HLA alleles at 0.05 false discovery rate in a later analysis. Based on reports, TCR beta sequences accurately predicted HLA-A and HLA-B alleles for most subjects. Analyzed later, most CMV-associated TCR beta chains appeared HLA-restricted. Specific recognition of CMV antigens was confirmed in vitro for a few chains (all CMV-associated).

Primers for the PCR totalled 60 Vbeta and 13 Jbeta. TCRdb's copy holds only in-frame clones and misses some; the assay was immunoSEQ multiplex PCR. The data contain about 160,000 clones, 71% of them singletons. Trimming shortened V by 4 bases and J by 0 bases, and 16 bases separated the two germline ends. The CDR3 totals 16 residues. Germline lookup yields CDR1 GTSNPN and CDR2 SVGIG (reference sequence). The chain couples TRBV30 to TRBJ1-3, with D perhaps matching TRBD1 (6 bases). The sample comprised PBMCs. The clonotype comes from a woman in her twenties or thirties in good health and CMV-seronegative. The CDR3 loop is CAWNHGTPGSGNTIYF. The CDR3 DNA follows: TGTGCCTGGAATCACGGGACACCCGGCTCTGGAAACACCATATATTTT.